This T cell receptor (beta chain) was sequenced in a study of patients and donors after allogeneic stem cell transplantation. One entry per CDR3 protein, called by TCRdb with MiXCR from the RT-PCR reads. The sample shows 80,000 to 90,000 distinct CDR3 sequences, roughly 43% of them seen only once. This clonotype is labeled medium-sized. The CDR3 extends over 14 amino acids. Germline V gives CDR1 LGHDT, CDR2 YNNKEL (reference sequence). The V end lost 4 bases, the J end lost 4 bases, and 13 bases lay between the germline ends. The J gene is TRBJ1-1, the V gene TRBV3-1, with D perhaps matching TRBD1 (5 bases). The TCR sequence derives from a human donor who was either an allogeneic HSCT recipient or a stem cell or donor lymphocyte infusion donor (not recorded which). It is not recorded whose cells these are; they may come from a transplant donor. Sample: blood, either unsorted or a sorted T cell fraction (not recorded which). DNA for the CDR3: TGTGCCAGCAGCCGGAATTCAGGGATCACTGAAGCTTTCTTT. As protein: CASSRNSGITEAFF.